Presented here are 26 T cell receptor beta chains from one specimen sequenced in a study of blood T cell repertoires in COVID-19. This table comes from immunoSEQ multiplex PCR, and its TCRdb copy is limited to in-frame clones, with some not included. The profile shows roughly 240,000 clones, approximately 84% of them singletons. The sample consisted of peripheral blood. These receptor sequences come from a woman of 80 years or more with acute or convalescent COVID-19.

The gene calls are TRBV28 and TRBJ2-5; TRBD1 aligns across 10 bases. The germline V gene encodes CDR1 MDHEN and CDR2 SYDVKM. After removal of 3 bases from V and 5 bases from J, the junction contained 6 bases not matched to a gene. This CDR3 has 15 amino acids. CDR3 in amino acids: CASSFGQGVMETQYF. The CDR3 DNA follows: TGTGCCAGCAGTTTCGGACAGGGGGTTATGGAGACCCAGTACTTC.

The rearrangement uses TRBV27 and TRBJ2-7; 9 bases are shared with TRBD2. This CDR3 has 14 amino acids. The trim removed 8 bases at V and 4 bases at J, leaving 9 bases unmatched. Germline V CDR1 and CDR2: MNHEY, SMNVEV (reference sequence). The chain's CDR3 is CASQIGREGYEQYF. The CDR3 DNA reads as TGTGCCAGCCAAATAGGGCGGGAGGGTTACGAGCAGTACTTC.

The V gene is TRBV5-4, the J gene TRBJ2-3; D unclear. The CDR3 length is 13 residues. V was trimmed by 4 bases and J by 2 bases, leaving 8 bases between them. The germline V gene encodes CDR1 SGHNT and CDR2 YYREEE (reference sequence). CDR3 DNA sequence: TGTGCCAGCAGCCTACAGAACACAGATACGCAGTATTTT. It encodes CASSLQNTDTQYF.

The V gene is TRBV7-9, the J gene TRBJ2-5, with D perhaps matching TRBD1 (7 bases). The V end was cut by 6 bases, the J end by 0 bases, with 14 bases between. The CDR3 length is 15 residues. The germline V gene encodes CDR1 SEHNR and CDR2 FQNEAQ (reference sequence). The CDR3 loop reads CASSRTTGDQETQYF. The CDR3 bases are TGTGCCAGCAGTCGGACTACAGGGGACCAAGAGACCCAGTACTTC.

The rearrangement links TRBV18 to TRBJ1-1, with D tentatively TRBD1 (5 bases). The V end was cut by 1 base, the J end by 7 bases, with 10 bases between. CDR3 length equals 13 residues. Looked up from germline, CDR1 is KGHSH and CDR2 is LQKENI. The CDR3 here is CASSPQGFVEAFF. The CDR3 DNA follows: TGTGCCAGCTCACCACAGGGGTTTGTTGAAGCTTTCTTT.

CDR3 sequence: CASSVGRAGTYNEQFF. Written as DNA, the CDR3 is TGTGCCAGCAGCGTAGGTCGAGCGGGGACCTACAATGAGCAGTTCTTC. The chain joins TRBV9 to TRBJ2-1; TRBD2 matches 7 bases. The J segment lost 2 bases and the V segment lost 0 bases, leaving 5 bases of the junction unmatched. There are 16 residues in the CDR3. Germline V gene data show CDR1 as SGDLS and CDR2 as YYNGEE.

The rearrangement joins TRBV3-1 (or the pseudogene TRBV3-2) to TRBJ2-7; 8 bases are shared with TRBD1. Germline V gene data show CDR1 as LGHDT and CDR2 as YNNKEL (reference sequence). V dropped 4 bases and J dropped 5; count of bases not matched to a gene: 10. The CDR3 totals 15 residues. CDR3 amino acids: CASSPGPGQVDEQYF. For the CDR3, the DNA is TGTGCCAGCAGCCCCGGACCGGGACAGGTAGACGAGCAGTACTTC.

V and J are TRBV28 and TRBJ1-5; D not resolved. Per the germline V gene, CDR1 is MDHEN and CDR2 is SYDVKM. Trimming shortened V by 6 bases and J by 6 bases, and 6 bases separated the two germline ends. There are 11 residues in the CDR3. The CDR3 loop reads CASSGRQPQHF. For the CDR3, the DNA is TGTGCCAGCAGCGGTCGTCAGCCCCAGCATTTT.

The chain combines TRBV19 with TRBJ2-3; 9 bases fit TRBD2. Trimming cost V 6 bases and J 1 base; bases outside gene matches: 14. The CDR3 is 18 residues long. Germline V CDR1 and CDR2: LNHDA, SQIVND (reference sequence). The CDR3 loop is CASRASGAGKSGTDTQYF. DNA for the CDR3: TGTGCCAGTAGGGCTAGCGGGGCAGGAAAAAGCGGCACAGATACGCAGTATTTT.

This chain links TRBV28 with TRBJ2-6; D perhaps matches TRBD1 (5 bases). CDR1 and CDR2 from the germline V gene are MDHEN and SYDVKM. Trimming pared 5 bases from V and 3 bases from J, leaving 11 bases between. The CDR3 has 15 residues. CDR3 in DNA: TGTGCCAGCAGTCTACAGGCGTTTGGGGCCAACGTCCTGACTTTC. It yields the protein CASSLQAFGANVLTF.

This rearrangement joins TRBV5-1 to TRBJ1-4; 8 positions match TRBD1. With V trimmed by 0 bases and J by 4 bases, 5 bases remained unmatched. Germline V gene sequence: CDR1 SGHRS, CDR2 YFSETQ. CDR3 length equals 16 residues. DNA of the CDR3: TGCGCCAGCAGCTTGGGGGGACAGGCTTTTAATGAAAAACTGTTTTTT. Translated, it gives CASSLGGQAFNEKLFF. The complete variable domain, with remaining parts taken from reference TRBV5-1 and TRBJ1-4, reads KAGVTQTPRYLIKTRGQQVTLSCSPISGHRSVSWYQQTPGQGLQFLFEYFSETQRNKGNFPGRFSGRQFSNSRSEMNVSTLELGDSALYLCASSLGGQAFNEKLFFGSGTQLSVL.

The chain combines TRBV12-3 or TRBV12-4 with TRBJ2-5; TRBD1 is a possible D gene (5 bases). The germline V and J ends were trimmed by 5 bases and 5 bases, with 9 bases remaining between them. The CDR3 contains 12 residues. The CDR3 protein is CASSRGPETQYF. The CDR3 bases are TGTGCCAGCAGTAGGGGCCCGGAGACCCAGTACTTC.

This clone was seen only once. V and J are TRBV24-1 and TRBJ1-5; perhaps TRBD1 as D (6 bases). Germline loops: CDR1 KGHDR, CDR2 SFDVKD. This CDR3 spans 13 amino acids. Deletions cut 5 bases from V and 4 bases from J, with 8 bases between. CDR3 nucleotide sequence: TGTGCCACCAGTGGGGGGACAAATCAGCCCCAGCATTTT. Its protein is CATSGGTNQPQHF.

The V call is TRBV6-1, the J call TRBJ2-5, with D tentatively TRBD2 (5 bases). CDR1 and CDR2 (germline): MNHNS, SASEGT. The V end lost 3 bases, the J end lost 3 bases, and 17 bases lay between the germline ends. The CDR3 length is 16 residues. CDR3 sequence (DNA): TGTGCCAGCAGTGATGGGATTATAGAGGGTAAAGAGACCCAGTACTTC. It is translated as CASSDGIIEGKETQYF.

This clone showed up just a few times. V usage is TRBV9 and J usage is TRBJ1-2; D is ambiguous. The CDR3 totals 13 residues. Germline loops: CDR1 SGDLS, CDR2 YYNGEE. Trimming took off 0 bases at V and 5 bases at J, with 8 bases between the two ends. CDR3: CASSVEGGYGYTF. DNA for the CDR3: TGTGCCAGCAGCGTAGAGGGAGGGTATGGCTACACCTTC.

The genes are TRBV15 and TRBJ2-1; 7 nucleotides agree with TRBD2. V dropped 1 base and J dropped 2; count of bases not matched to a gene: 2. The germline gives CDR1 LNHNV, CDR2 YYDKDF (reference sequence). The CDR3 is 15 residues long. The CDR3 loop reads CATSRATSPYNEQFF. In DNA form, the CDR3 reads TGTGCCACCAGCAGAGCGACTAGCCCCTACAATGAGCAGTTCTTC. Full variable domain (rest looked up from reference TRBV15 and TRBJ2-1): DAMVIQNPRYQVTQFGKPVTLSCSQTLNHNVMYWYQQKSSQAPKLLFHYYDKDFNNEADTPDNFQSRRPNTSFCFLDIRSPGLGDTAMYLCATSRATSPYNEQFFGPGTRLTVL.

This chain connects TRBV11-2 to TRBJ1-4; D perhaps matches TRBD1 (6 bases). The germline CDR1 and CDR2 sequences are SGHAT and FQNNGV. V lost 7 bases, J lost 5 bases, and 14 bases lay in between. The CDR3 is 14 residues long. CDR3 region: CASNYRDTNEKLFF. The CDR3 region has the DNA TGTGCCAGCAACTACAGGGACACCAATGAAAAACTGTTTTTT.

This clone was observed a single time. The chain links TRBV29-1 to TRBJ2-7; D is perhaps TRBD1 (5 bases). Between the trimmed V and J ends, which lost 7 bases and 3 bases, there was a span of 13 bases. Germline V gene sequence: CDR1 SQVTM, CDR2 ANQGSEA. This CDR3 is built from 12 residues. CDR3 region: CSGRQGNYEQYF. For the CDR3, the DNA is TGCAGCGGAAGGCAGGGTAACTACGAGCAGTACTTC.

The V call is TRBV5-1, the J call TRBJ2-2; TRBD1 matches 7 bases. After removal of 5 bases from V and 0 bases from J, the junction contained 4 bases not matched to a gene. The CDR3 is made up of 15 amino acids. The germline V gene encodes CDR1 SGHRS and CDR2 YFSETQ. The CDR3 spells CASRPGTANTGELFF. The CDR3 nucleotides are TGCGCCAGCAGGCCTGGGACAGCGAACACCGGGGAGCTGTTTTTT.

The V and J genes are TRBV6-5 and TRBJ1-2, with 11 bases fitting TRBD1. Germline V gives CDR1 MNHEY, CDR2 SVGAGI. This CDR3 is 15 amino acids long. Trimming cost V 6 bases and J 5 bases; bases outside gene matches: 8. In DNA, the CDR3 is TGTGCCAGCAGCGGAGGGACAGGGGGAGTGTATGGCTACACCTTC. Translating it yields CASSGGTGGVYGYTF.

The chain has TRBV6-2 or TRBV6-3 and TRBJ2-5; 7 nucleotides line up with TRBD1. Germline CDR1 is MNHEY and CDR2 is SVGEGT. The CDR3 has 13 amino acids. Losses at the gene ends were 4 bases for V and 5 bases for J; bases not matched to a gene: 4. The CDR3, as DNA: TGTGCCAGCAGTTGGTCACAGGGGGAGACCCAGTACTTC. Translated, it gives CASSWSQGETQYF.

The chain employs TRBV5-1 and TRBJ2-3; TRBD2 aligns across 9 bases. Germline V gene lookup returns CDR1 SGHRS and CDR2 YFSETQ. The CDR3 is made up of 16 amino acids. The V gene end was trimmed by 2 bases and the J gene end by 5 bases; junction bases not matched to a gene: 9. This chain's CDR3 is CASSLRASGGIDTQYF. The CDR3 nucleotides read TGCGCCAGCAGCTTACGGGCCAGCGGGGGGATAGATACGCAGTATTTT.

A few counts support this clone. This chain uses TRBV19 with TRBJ2-2; 10 nucleotides agree with TRBD1. The junction had 2 bases not matched to a gene; V was cut back by 3 bases and J by 7 bases. CDR1 and CDR2 (germline): LNHDA, SQIVND (reference sequence). The length of the CDR3 is 14 residues. CDR3 region: CASSMTGGVGELFF. Written as DNA, the CDR3 is TGTGCCAGTAGTATGACAGGGGGCGTCGGGGAGCTGTTTTTT.

This rearrangement joins TRBV7-8 to TRBJ1-5, with 9 bases matching TRBD1. From germline, CDR1 is SGHVS and CDR2 FQNEAQ. Trimming removed 5 bases from V and 7 bases from J; junction bases left unmatched: 3. CDR3 length equals 13 residues. CDR3: CASSPDRGQPQHF. CDR3 DNA sequence: TGTGCCAGCAGCCCGGACAGGGGCCAGCCCCAGCATTTT.

V usage is TRBV27 and J usage is TRBJ1-6, with TRBD1 identical over 9 bases. The germline V gene encodes CDR1 MNHEY and CDR2 SMNVEV (reference sequence). The CDR3 loop spans 15 amino acids. Trimming cost V 5 bases and J 10 bases; bases outside gene matches: 9. The DNA for the CDR3 is TGTGCCAGCAGTCCCCGACAGGGACAGGGATCACCCCTCCACTTT. Its translation is CASSPRQGQGSPLHF.

The chain has TRBV24-1 and TRBJ2-1, with TRBD2 identical over 9 bases. The V gene's germline CDR1 is KGHDR and CDR2 SFDVKD. Trimming at V came to 9 bases and at J to 7 bases, leaving 15 bases not matched to a gene. This CDR3 contains 16 residues. CDR3 loop: CATPPVAGDKRNEQFF. Written as DNA, the CDR3 is TGTGCCACCCCGCCGGTAGCGGGAGATAAAAGGAATGAGCAGTTCTTC.